This T cell receptor (beta chain) emerged from a study of identical twins. Findings of the study overall: Conclusions came from cross-sectional statistical analysis, not from following the same donors. The authors noted that invariant MAIT and iNKT cells could partly confound zero-insertion analyses.

The cDNA had a unique molecular identifier and a template-switch universal primer site. One entry per CDR3 protein results from TCRdb running MiXCR on the 5' RACE reads. The data contain 200,000 to 250,000 distinct CDR3 sequences, over 9.5% of them singletons. This CDR3 is built from 15 residues. In germline, CDR1 is DFQATT, CDR2 SNEGSKA (reference sequence). With respect to this clonotype: Antigen unknown.

Sequenced sample: memory T cells sorted from blood. This receptor was obtained from a man aged 50 to 59 in good health. The chain is built from TRBV20-1 and TRBJ2-7; D unresolved. The end of the DNA aligns better with TRBJ2-1, so the J call may be wrong. The CDR3 bases are TGCAGTGCGACACCTCAAGGTGTTTTCTCCTACGAGCAGTTCTTC. It is translated as CSATPQGVFSYEQFF.